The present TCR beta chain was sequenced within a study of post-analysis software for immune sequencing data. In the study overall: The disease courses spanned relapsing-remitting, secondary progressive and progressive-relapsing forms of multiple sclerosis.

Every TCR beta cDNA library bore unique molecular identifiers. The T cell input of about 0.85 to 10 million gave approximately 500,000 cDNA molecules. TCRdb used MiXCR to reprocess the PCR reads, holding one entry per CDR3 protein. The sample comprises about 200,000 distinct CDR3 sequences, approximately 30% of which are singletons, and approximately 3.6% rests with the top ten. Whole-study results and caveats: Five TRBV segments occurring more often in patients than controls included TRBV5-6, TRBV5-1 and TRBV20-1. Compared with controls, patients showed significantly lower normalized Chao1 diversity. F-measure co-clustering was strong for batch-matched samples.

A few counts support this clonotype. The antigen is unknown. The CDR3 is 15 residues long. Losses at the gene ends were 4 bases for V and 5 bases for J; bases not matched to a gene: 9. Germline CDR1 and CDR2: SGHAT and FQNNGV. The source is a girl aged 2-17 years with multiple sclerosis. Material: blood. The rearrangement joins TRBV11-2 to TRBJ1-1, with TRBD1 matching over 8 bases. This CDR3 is CASSSGTGLRTEAFF. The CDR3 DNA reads TGTGCCAGCAGCTCCGGGACAGGTCTTCGTACTGAAGCTTTCTTT.